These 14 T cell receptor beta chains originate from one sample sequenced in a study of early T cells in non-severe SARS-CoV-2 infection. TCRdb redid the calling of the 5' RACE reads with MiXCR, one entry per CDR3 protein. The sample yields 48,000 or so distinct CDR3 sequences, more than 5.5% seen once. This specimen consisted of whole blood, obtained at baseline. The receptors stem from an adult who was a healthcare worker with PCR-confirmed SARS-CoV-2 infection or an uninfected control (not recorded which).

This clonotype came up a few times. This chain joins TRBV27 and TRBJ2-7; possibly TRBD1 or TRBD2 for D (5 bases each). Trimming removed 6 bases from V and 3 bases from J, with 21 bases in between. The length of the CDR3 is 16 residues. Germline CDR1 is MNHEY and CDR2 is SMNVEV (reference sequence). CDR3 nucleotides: TGTGCCAGCAGCCCGACCGTGGGGACCGCGCACTACGAGCAGTACTTC. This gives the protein CASSPTVGTAHYEQYF.

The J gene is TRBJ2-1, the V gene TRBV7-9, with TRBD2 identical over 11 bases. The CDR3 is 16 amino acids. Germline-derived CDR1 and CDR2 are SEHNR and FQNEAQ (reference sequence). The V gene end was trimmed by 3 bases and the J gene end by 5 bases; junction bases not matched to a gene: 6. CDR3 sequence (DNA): TGTGCCAGCAGCTTGATGGGACTAGCGGAACACAATGAGCAGTTCTTC. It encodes CASSLMGLAEHNEQFF.

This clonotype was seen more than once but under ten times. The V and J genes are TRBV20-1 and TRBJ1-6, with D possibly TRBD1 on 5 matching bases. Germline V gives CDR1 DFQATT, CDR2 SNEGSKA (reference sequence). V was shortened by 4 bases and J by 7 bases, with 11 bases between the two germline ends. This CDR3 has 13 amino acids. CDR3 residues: CSAKREGNSPLHF. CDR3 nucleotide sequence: TGCAGTGCTAAAAGGGAGGGGAATTCACCCCTCCACTTT.

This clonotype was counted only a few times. This CDR3 is CASSLFAGVSHEQYF. In nucleotides, the CDR3 is TGTGCCAGCAGTTTATTTGCCGGGGTTAGTCACGAGCAGTACTTC. This chain connects TRBV28 to TRBJ2-7; D is possibly TRBD2 (5 bases). V was cut by 1 base and J by 5 bases, with 15 bases left in between. Germline CDR1 and CDR2: MDHEN and SYDVKM. CDR3 length equals 15 residues.

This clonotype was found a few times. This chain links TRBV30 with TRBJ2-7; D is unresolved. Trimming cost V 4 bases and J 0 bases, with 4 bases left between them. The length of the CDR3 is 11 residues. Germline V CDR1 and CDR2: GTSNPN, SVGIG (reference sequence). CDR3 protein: CAWTDSYEQYF. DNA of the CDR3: TGTGCCTGGACCGACTCCTACGAGCAGTACTTC.

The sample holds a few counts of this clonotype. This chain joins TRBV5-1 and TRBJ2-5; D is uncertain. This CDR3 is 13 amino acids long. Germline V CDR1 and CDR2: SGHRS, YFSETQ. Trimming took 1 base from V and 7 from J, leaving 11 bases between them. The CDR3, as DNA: TGCGCCAGCAGCTTGTACGTCAGTGGGACCCAGTACTTC. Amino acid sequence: CASSLYVSGTQYF.

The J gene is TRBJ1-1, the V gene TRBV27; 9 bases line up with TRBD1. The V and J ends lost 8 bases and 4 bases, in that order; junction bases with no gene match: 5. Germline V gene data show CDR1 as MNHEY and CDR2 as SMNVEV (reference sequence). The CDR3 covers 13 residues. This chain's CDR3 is CASATGGGTEAFF. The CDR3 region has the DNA TGTGCCAGCGCTACAGGGGGCGGCACTGAAGCTTTCTTT.

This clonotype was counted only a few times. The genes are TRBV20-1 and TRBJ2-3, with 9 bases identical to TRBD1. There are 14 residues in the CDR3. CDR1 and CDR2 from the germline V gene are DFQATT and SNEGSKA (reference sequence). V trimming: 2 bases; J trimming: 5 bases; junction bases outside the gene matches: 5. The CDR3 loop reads CSARNRGLQDTQYF. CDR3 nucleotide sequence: TGCAGTGCTAGAAACAGGGGGCTTCAAGATACGCAGTATTTT.

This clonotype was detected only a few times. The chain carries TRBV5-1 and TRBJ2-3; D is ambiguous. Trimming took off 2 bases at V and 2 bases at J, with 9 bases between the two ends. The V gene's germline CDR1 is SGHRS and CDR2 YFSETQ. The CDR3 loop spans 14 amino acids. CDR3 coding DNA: TGCGCCAGCAGCTTTCCACCATACACAGATACGCAGTATTTT. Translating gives CASSFPPYTDTQYF.

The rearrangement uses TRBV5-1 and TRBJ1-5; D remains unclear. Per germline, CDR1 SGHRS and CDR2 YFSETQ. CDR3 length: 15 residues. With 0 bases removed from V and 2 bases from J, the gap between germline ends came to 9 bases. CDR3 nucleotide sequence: TGCGCCAGCAGCTTGGGTCCTAATGGCAATCAGCCCCAGCATTTT. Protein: CASSLGPNGNQPQHF. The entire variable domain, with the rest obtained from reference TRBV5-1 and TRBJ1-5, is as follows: KAGVTQTPRYLIKTRGQQVTLSCSPISGHRSVSWYQQTPGQGLQFLFEYFSETQRNKGNFPGRFSGRQFSNSRSEMNVSTLELGDSALYLCASSLGPNGNQPQHFGDGTRLSIL.

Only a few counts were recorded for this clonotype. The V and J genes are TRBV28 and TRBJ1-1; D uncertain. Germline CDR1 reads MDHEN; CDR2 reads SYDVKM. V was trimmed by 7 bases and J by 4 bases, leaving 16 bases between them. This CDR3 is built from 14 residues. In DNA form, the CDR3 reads TGTGCCAGCAAAGACCGTCGGGGTAGCACTGAAGCTTTCTTT. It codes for CASKDRRGSTEAFF.

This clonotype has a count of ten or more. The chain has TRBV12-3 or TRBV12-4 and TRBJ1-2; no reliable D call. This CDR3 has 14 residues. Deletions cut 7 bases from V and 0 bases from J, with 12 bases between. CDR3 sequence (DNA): TGTGCCAGCAATCCCGGGTCTCCTAACTATGGCTACACCTTC. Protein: CASNPGSPNYGYTF.

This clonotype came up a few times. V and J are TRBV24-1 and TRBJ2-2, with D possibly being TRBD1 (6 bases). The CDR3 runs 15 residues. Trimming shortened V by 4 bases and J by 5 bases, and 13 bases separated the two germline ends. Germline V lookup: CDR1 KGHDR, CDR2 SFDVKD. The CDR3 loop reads CATSDHNRDTGELFF. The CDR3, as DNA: TGTGCCACCAGTGACCACAACAGGGATACCGGGGAGCTGTTTTTT.

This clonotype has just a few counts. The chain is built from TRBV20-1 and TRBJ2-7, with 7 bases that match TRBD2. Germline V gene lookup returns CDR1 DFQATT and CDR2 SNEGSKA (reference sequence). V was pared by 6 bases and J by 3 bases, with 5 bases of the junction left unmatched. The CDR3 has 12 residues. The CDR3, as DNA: TGCAGTGCCAGCGGGGACTACTACGAGCAGTACTTC. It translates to CSASGDYYEQYF.